A single sample gave rise to the 12 T cell receptor beta chains below, sequenced in a study of CD8 T cell repertoires and HIV-1 epitope variants. No cognate antigen is known for these TCRs. Measured with immunoSEQ multiplex PCR; TCRdb has only the in-frame clones, and not every one. The sample holds 4,500 to 5,000 clones, 55% to 65% seen once. The sample consisted of cultured CD8+ T cells derived from PBMCs. These receptors all come from a male donor with HIV.

V and J are TRBV28 and TRBJ1-4, with no clear D. V lost 6 bases and J lost 2, with 16 bases in between. CDR3 size: 16 residues. The V gene's germline CDR1 is MDHEN and CDR2 SYDVKM. This CDR3 is CASRHGMDLTNEKLFF. CDR3 bases: TGTGCCAGCAGGCACGGGATGGACTTGACTAATGAAAAACTGTTTTTT.

This CDR3 reads CASSEYSGTGVGYTF. The DNA for the CDR3 is TGTGCCAGCAGTGAATATTCGGGGACAGGGGTTGGCTACACCTTC. The V and J genes are TRBV25-1 and TRBJ1-2, with 10 bases that match TRBD1. Germline CDR1 MGHDK, CDR2 SYGVNS. This CDR3 region has 15 residues. Unmatched junction bases numbered 5, after V lost 0 bases and J lost 7 bases.

J is TRBJ2-1 and V is TRBV28; 7 bases fit TRBD2. Germline V gives CDR1 MDHEN, CDR2 SYDVKM. This CDR3 has 15 amino acids. J gave up 0 bases and V 3 bases, and 2 bases lay outside the gene matches. The CDR3 spells CASSFGGGSYNEQFF. The CDR3 DNA follows: TGTGCCAGCAGTTTCGGCGGGGGCTCCTACAATGAGCAGTTCTTC. Looking up the rest from reference TRBV28 and TRBJ2-1 gives the full variable domain: DVKVTQSSRYLVKRTGEKVFLECVQDMDHENMFWYRQDPGLGLRLIYFSYDVKMKEKGDIPEGYSVSREKKERFSLILESASTNQTSMYLCASSFGGGSYNEQFFGPGTRLTVL.

This clone is large in the sample. The rearrangement uses TRBV6-1 and TRBJ1-2, with no clear D. V lost 2 bases to trimming and J lost 3 bases, with 16 bases between them. Per germline, CDR1 MNHNS and CDR2 SASEGT. The CDR3 is 16 residues long. The CDR3 DNA reads TGTGCCAGCAGTGAACTTCCACAAGACCTAGACTATGGCTACACCTTC. This encodes CASSELPQDLDYGYTF.

Within the sample, this clone is large (0.1 to 1%). The chain uses TRBV13 and TRBJ1-3; 7 bases line up with TRBD1. CDR1 and CDR2 from the germline V gene are PRHDT and FYEKMQ (reference sequence). The CDR3 sequence is 15 residues long. Trimming removed 5 bases from V and 5 bases from J; junction bases left unmatched: 9. The CDR3 nucleotides read TGTGCCAGCAGCCCTGACAGGGACGGGCGAAACACCATATATTTT. Protein product: CASSPDRDGRNTIYF.

This clone was seen a few times. The rearrangement links TRBV4-3 to TRBJ1-1; 7 nucleotides align to TRBD1. The germline gives CDR1 LGHNA, CDR2 YSLEER. Unmatched junction bases numbered 2, after V lost 0 bases and J lost 1 base. The CDR3 extends over 15 amino acids. As DNA, the CDR3 is TGCGCCAGCAGCCAAGATCGGACAGGGAACACTGAAGCTTTCTTT. Its translation: CASSQDRTGNTEAFF.

The chain has TRBV5-4 and TRBJ2-7; 8 bases map to TRBD2. The germline V gene has CDR1 SGHNT and CDR2 YYREEE (reference sequence). Germline trimming cut 2 bases from V and 0 bases from J; bases unmatched to any gene: 4. The CDR3 is 15 amino acids. DNA of the CDR3: TGTGCCAGCAGCTTTAAAGCGGGGGTCTCCTACGAGCAGTACTTC. Translating gives CASSFKAGVSYEQYF. Filled out from reference TRBV5-4 and TRBJ2-7, the complete variable domain reads ETGVTQSPTHLIKTRGQQVTLRCSSQSGHNTVSWYQQALGQGPQFIFQYYREEENGRGNFPPRFSGLQFPNYSSELNVNALELDDSALYLCASSFKAGVSYEQYFGPGTRLTVT.

CDR3 protein: CASSLTGGAMETQYF. The CDR3 DNA reads TGTGCCAGCAGCTTAACGGGGGGCGCAATGGAGACCCAGTACTTC. The rearrangement links TRBV7-3 to TRBJ2-5; D may match TRBD1 or TRBD2 (6 bases each). The CDR3 spans 15 residues. In germline, CDR1 is SGHTA, CDR2 FQGTGA. Trimming left V 0 bases short and J 5 bases short, with 13 bases between.

The sample holds one count of this clone. The V call is TRBV7-8, the J call TRBJ2-1, with 9 bases matching TRBD2. Germline-derived CDR1 and CDR2 are SGHVS and FQNEAQ. This CDR3 is built from 17 residues. Germline trimming cut 4 bases from V and 5 bases from J; bases unmatched to any gene: 12. The CDR3, as DNA: TGTGCCAGCAGCTCTAGCTTCTGGACTAGCGTAAACAATGAGCAGTTCTTC. It is translated as CASSSSFWTSVNNEQFF. Supplemented by reference TRBV7-8 and TRBJ2-1, the full variable domain reads GAGVSQSPRYKVAKRGQDVALRCDPISGHVSLFWYQQALGQGPEFLTYFQNEAQLDKSGLPSDRFFAERPEGSVSTLKIQRTQQEDSAVYLCASSSSFWTSVNNEQFFGPGTRLTVL.

The chain recombines TRBV7-2 with TRBJ1-1; D ambiguous. The CDR3 runs to 13 residues. Per germline, CDR1 SGHTA and CDR2 FQGNSA. The germline V and J ends were trimmed by 1 base and 4 bases, with 7 bases remaining between them. The CDR3 nucleotides read TGTGCCAGCAGCTTAGAGGAGGGCACTGAAGCTTTCTTT. Translating gives CASSLEEGTEAFF. Full variable domain (remainder filled in from reference TRBV7-2 and TRBJ1-1): GAGVSQSPSNKVTEKGKDVELRCDPISGHTALYWYRQSLGQGLEFLIYFQGNSAPDKSGLPSDRFSAERTGGSVSTLTIQRTQQEDSAVYLCASSLEEGTEAFFGQGTRLTVV.

The chain is built from TRBV14 and TRBJ2-3; TRBD2 aligns across 9 bases. CDR1 is SGHDN, CDR2 FVKESK, per germline. The CDR3 spans 20 residues. The junction had 18 bases not matched to a gene; V was cut back by 1 base and J by 4 bases. The CDR3: CASSQGAPGDLAGVADTQYF. In nucleotides, the CDR3 is TGTGCCAGCAGCCAAGGGGCCCCCGGGGATTTAGCGGGGGTCGCAGATACGCAGTATTTT. Complete variable domain (other parts from reference TRBV14 and TRBJ2-3): EAGVTQFPSHSVIEKGQTVTLRCDPISGHDNLYWYRRVMGKEIKFLLHFVKESKQDESGMPNNRFLAERTGGTYSTLKVQPAELEDSGVYFCASSQGAPGDLAGVADTQYFGPGTRLTVL.

The rearrangement uses TRBV25-1 and TRBJ2-3; no clear D gene. Per germline, CDR1 MGHDK and CDR2 SYGVNS. The CDR3 has 13 residues. The V end was cut by 7 bases, the J end by 3 bases, with 11 bases between. CDR3 in DNA: TGTGCCAGCACCTGGTTCGGAACAGATACGCAGTATTTT. It encodes CASTWFGTDTQYF. Looking up the rest from reference TRBV25-1 and TRBJ2-3 gives the full variable domain: EADIYQTPRYLVIGTGKKITLECSQTMGHDKMYWYQQDPGMELHLIHYSYGVNSTEKGDLSSESTVSRIRTEHFPLTLESARPSHTSQYLCASTWFGTDTQYFGPGTRLTVL.